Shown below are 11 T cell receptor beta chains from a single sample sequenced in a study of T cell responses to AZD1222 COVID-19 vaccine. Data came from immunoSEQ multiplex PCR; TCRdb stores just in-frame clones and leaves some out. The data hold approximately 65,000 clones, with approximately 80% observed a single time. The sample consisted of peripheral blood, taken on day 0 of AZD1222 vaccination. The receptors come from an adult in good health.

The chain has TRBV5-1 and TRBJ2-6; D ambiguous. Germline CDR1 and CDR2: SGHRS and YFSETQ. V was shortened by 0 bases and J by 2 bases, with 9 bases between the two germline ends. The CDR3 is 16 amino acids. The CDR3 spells CASSLDPIAGANVLTF. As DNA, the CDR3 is TGCGCCAGCAGCTTGGATCCGATCGCTGGGGCCAACGTCCTGACTTTC. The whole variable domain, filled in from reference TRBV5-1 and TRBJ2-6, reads KAGVTQTPRYLIKTRGQQVTLSCSPISGHRSVSWYQQTPGQGLQFLFEYFSETQRNKGNFPGRFSGRQFSNSRSEMNVSTLELGDSALYLCASSLDPIAGANVLTFGAGSRLTVL.

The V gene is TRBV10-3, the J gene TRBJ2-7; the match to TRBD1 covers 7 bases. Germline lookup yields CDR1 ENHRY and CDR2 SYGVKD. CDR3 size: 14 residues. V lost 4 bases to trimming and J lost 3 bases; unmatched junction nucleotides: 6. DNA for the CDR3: TGTGCCATCAGTGGAGGACAGGTTGACTACGAGCAGTACTTC. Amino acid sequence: CAISGGQVDYEQYF.

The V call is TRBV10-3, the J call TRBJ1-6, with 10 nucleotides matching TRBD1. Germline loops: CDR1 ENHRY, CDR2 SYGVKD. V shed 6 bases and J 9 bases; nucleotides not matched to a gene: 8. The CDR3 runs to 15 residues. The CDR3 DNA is TGTGCCATCAGAGCCCCCGGGACAGGGGTTTCACCCCTCCACTTT. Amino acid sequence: CAIRAPGTGVSPLHF.

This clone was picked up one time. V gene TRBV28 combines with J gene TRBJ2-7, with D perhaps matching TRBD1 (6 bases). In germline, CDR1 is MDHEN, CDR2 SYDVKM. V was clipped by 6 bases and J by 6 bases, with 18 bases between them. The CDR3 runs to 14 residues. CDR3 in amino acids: CASRSQGFRSEQYF. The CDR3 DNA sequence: TGTGCCAGCAGATCACAGGGTTTTAGATCCGAGCAGTACTTC.

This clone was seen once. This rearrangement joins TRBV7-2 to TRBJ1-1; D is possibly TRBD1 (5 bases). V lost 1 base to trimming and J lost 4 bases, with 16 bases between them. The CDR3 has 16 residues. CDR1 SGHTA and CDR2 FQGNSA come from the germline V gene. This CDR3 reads CASSLGFLVRGTEAFF. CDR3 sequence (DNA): TGTGCCAGCAGCTTAGGTTTTTTGGTGAGGGGCACTGAAGCTTTCTTT.

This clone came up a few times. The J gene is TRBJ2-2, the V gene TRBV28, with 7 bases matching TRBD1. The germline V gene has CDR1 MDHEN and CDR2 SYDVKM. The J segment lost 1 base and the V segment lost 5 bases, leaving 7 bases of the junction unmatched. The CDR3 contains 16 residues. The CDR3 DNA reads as TGTGCCAGCAGTAGAACAGGGGATCTGAACACCGGGGAGCTGTTTTTT. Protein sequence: CASSRTGDLNTGELFF.

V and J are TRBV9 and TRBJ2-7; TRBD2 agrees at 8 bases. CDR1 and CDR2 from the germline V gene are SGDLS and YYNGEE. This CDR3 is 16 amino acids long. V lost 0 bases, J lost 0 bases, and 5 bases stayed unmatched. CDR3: CASSVVQRGTSYEQYF. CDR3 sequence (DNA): TGTGCCAGCAGCGTAGTTCAGCGGGGGACCTCCTACGAGCAGTACTTC.

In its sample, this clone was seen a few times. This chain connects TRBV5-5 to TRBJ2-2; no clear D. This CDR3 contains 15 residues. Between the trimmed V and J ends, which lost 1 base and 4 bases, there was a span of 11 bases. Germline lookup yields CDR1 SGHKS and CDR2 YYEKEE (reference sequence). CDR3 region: CASSLIGQTTGELFF. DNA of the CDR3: TGTGCCAGCAGCTTGATCGGGCAAACCACCGGGGAGCTGTTTTTT.

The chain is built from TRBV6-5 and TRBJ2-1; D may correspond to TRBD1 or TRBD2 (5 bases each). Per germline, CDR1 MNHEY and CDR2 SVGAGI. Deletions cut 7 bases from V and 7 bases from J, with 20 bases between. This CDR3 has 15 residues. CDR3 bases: TGTGCCAGCACTCCGGTTTGGGGGACCGGGAATGAGCAGTTCTTC. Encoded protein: CASTPVWGTGNEQFF.

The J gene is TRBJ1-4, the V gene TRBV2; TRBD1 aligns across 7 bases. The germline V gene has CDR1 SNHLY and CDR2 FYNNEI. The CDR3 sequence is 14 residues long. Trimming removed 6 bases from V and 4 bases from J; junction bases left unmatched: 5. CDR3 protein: CASRGAGGNEKLFF. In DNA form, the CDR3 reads TGTGCCAGCAGGGGGGCAGGGGGTAATGAAAAACTGTTTTTT. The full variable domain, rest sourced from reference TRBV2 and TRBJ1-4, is EPEVTQTPSHQVTQMGQEVILRCVPISNHLYFYWYRQILGQKVEFLVSFYNNEISEKSEIFDDQFSVERPDGSNFTLKIRSTKLEDSAMYFCASRGAGGNEKLFFGSGTQLSVL.

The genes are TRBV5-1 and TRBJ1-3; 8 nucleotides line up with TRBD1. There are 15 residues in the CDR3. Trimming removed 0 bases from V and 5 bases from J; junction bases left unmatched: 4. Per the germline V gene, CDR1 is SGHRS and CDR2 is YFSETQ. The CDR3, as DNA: TGCGCCAGCAGCTTGGCCGGACAGGGTAGAAACACCATATATTTT. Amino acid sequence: CASSLAGQGRNTIYF.